Listed below are T cell receptor beta chains from one sample, sequenced in a study of T cell repertoires in cytomegalovirus infection. TCRdb re-analysed the reads in MiXCR, keeping a single row per CDR3 protein. The sample consists of about 700,000 distinct CDR3 sequences, around a third of them appearing once. Their recognized antigens are unknown. Sequenced here: cultured PBMCs, sampled from culture after CMV antigen stimulation. The receptors come from a human donor in good health (CMV status not recorded). Some clones in this sample may be carry-over from other donors' samples. CDR3s include the opening cysteine and the closing phenylalanine or tryptophan. The order of the fields is V gene, J gene, D gene, clone size, CDR3 protein, CDR3 DNA. The D gene is left open where the match is weak. Expanded clones are given a class, and other clones once, few, many or no size at all.

TRBV5-1	TRBJ1-1	TRBD1	.	CASSVGQGVTEAFF	TGCGCCAGCAGCGTGGGGCAGGGGGTCACTGAAGCTTTCTTT
TRBV29-1	TRBJ2-1	TRBD2	.	CSVARTSSYNEQFF	TGCAGCGTTGCCCGGACTAGCAGCTACAATGAGCAGTTCTTC
TRBV7-2	TRBJ2-3	.	many	CASSSRRRRLQGPTDTQYF	TGTGCCAGCAGCTCCCGGCGCAGAAGGCTTCAAGGGCCCACAGATACGCAGTATTTT
TRBV7-2	TRBJ2-3	.	many	CASSLVSSGTDTQYF	TGTGCCAGCAGCTTAGTATCATCGGGTACAGATACGCAGTATTTT
TRBV18	TRBJ1-5	.	once	CASSPRRGGGQPQHF	TGTGCCAGCTCACCCAGGCGGGGGGGAGGTCAGCCCCAGCATTTT
TRBV7-2	TRBJ2-7	.	many	CASSFMSLSSYEQYF	TGTGCCAGCAGCTTTATGAGCTTAAGCTCCTACGAGCAGTACTTC
TRBV20-1	TRBJ1-6	.	.	CSARSDGQTNSPLHF	TGCAGTGCTAGGAGTGATGGACAAACCAATTCACCCCTCCACTTT
TRBV28	TRBJ1-5	.	.	CASSLWSQPQHF	TGTGCCAGCAGCCTCTGGAGTCAGCCCCAGCATTTT
TRBV19	TRBJ1-5	.	.	CASSIGRAGNQPQHF	TGTGCCAGTAGTATCGGCAGGGCCGGCAATCAGCCCCAGCATTTT
TRBV2	TRBJ1-5	TRBD1	few	CASSRLGDRGQPQHF	TGTGCCAGCAGCCGCTTGGGGGACAGGGGGCAGCCCCAGCATTTT
TRBV7-2	TRBJ2-7	TRBD1	many	CASSFVGTEGSYEQYF	TGTGCCAGCAGCTTCGTCGGGACAGAAGGGTCCTACGAGCAGTACTTC
TRBV12-3/TRBV12-4	TRBJ2-2	.	.	CASSLLGGIMNTGELFF	TGTGCCAGCAGCCTTCTAGGCGGGATCATGAACACCGGGGAGCTGTTTTTT
TRBV7-2	TRBJ2-3	.	few	CASSLAEWDTQYF	TGTGCCAGCAGCTTAGCTGAGTGGGATACGCAGTATTTT
TRBV28	TRBJ2-4	.	.	CASSADLAAKNIQYF	TGTGCCAGCAGTGCGGACCTCGCGGCCAAAAACATTCAGTACTTC
TRBV20-1	TRBJ2-7	.	.	CSAREGTYEQYF	TGCAGTGCTAGAGAGGGGACCTACGAGCAGTACTTC
TRBV4-1	TRBJ1-4	.	few	CASSPEGGRINEKLFF	TGCGCCAGCAGCCCAGAGGGGGGACGGATTAATGAAAAACTGTTTTTT
TRBV24-1	TRBJ2-1	.	.	CATSDLRGGGANPNEQFF	TGTGCCACCAGTGATTTGAGGGGGGGGGGGGCCAATCCCAATGAGCAGTTCTTC
TRBV7-9	TRBJ1-1	.	many	CASSLALRNTEAFF	TGTGCCAGCAGCTTAGCGCTCAGGAACACTGAAGCTTTCTTT
TRBV4-3	TRBJ2-5	TRBD2	.	CASSHTFGREETQYF	TGCGCCAGCAGCCACACTTTCGGGAGGGAAGAGACCCAGTACTTC
TRBV7-2	TRBJ2-3	TRBD2	many	CASSLGKLTSRDTQYF	TGTGCCAGCAGCTTAGGAAAGCTGACTAGCCGGGATACGCAGTATTTT
TRBV7-8	TRBJ2-3	TRBD2	many	CASSSPGTSGRAFIADTQYF	TGTGCCAGCAGCTCTCCCGGGACTAGCGGGAGGGCCTTCATAGCAGATACGCAGTATTTT
TRBV11-1	TRBJ2-3	.	.	CASSSRGSNTDTQYF	TGTGCCAGCAGCTCACGGGGGTCCAACACAGATACGCAGTATTTT
TRBV29-1	TRBJ2-1	.	few	CSVGLATSNEQFF	TGCAGCGTTGGTCTAGCGACGAGCAATGAGCAGTTCTTC
TRBV10-3	TRBJ2-7	TRBD2	.	CAISESGGGTHSSYEQYF	TGTGCCATCAGTGAGTCTGGGGGAGGGACTCACAGCTCCTACGAGCAGTACTTC
TRBV7-9	TRBJ1-1	.	many	CASSAGGVEAFF	TGTGCCAGCAGCGCCGGGGGGGTTGAAGCTTTCTTT
TRBV11-2	TRBJ2-3	TRBD2	.	CASSASGRRTDTQYF	TGTGCCAGCAGCGCTAGCGGGAGGCGTACAGATACGCAGTATTTT
TRBV6-6	TRBJ2-7	TRBD1	.	CASSYFPDRVEQYF	TGTGCCAGCAGTTACTTCCCCGACAGGGTCGAGCAGTACTTC
TRBV2	TRBJ2-7	.	.	CASSQDPFSSYEQYF	TGTGCCAGCAGCCAGGACCCCTTTAGCTCCTACGAGCAGTACTTC
TRBV9	TRBJ2-1	.	once	CASSPQSGGASYNEQFF	TGTGCCAGCAGCCCTCAATCCGGGGGTGCGTCCTACAATGAGCAGTTCTTC
TRBV27	TRBJ2-3	TRBD2	few	CASRHLAGGWTDTQYF	TGTGCCAGCAGGCACCTAGCGGGGGGGTGGACAGATACGCAGTATTTT
TRBV11-2	TRBJ2-1	.	.	CASSPGGYSLRSYNEQFF	TGTGCCAGCAGCCCTGGGGGGTACAGCTTACGCTCCTACAATGAGCAGTTCTTC
TRBV19	TRBJ1-5	TRBD1	.	CASTPVSGGAGQPQHF	TGTGCCAGTACCCCGGTTTCAGGGGGCGCAGGGCAGCCCCAGCATTTT
TRBV6-1	TRBJ2-7	TRBD1	.	CASRGTGGPLEQYF	TGTGCCAGCAGAGGGACAGGGGGTCCCCTCGAGCAGTACTTC
TRBV7-2	TRBJ2-5	.	many	CASSPLQTQYF	TGTGCCAGCAGCCCCCTACAGACCCAGTACTTC
TRBV7-9	TRBJ1-5	.	.	CASSLALLHYSNQPQHF	TGTGCCAGCAGCTTAGCGCTGCTCCATTATAGCAATCAGCCCCAGCATTTT
TRBV20-1	TRBJ1-6	.	once	CSASTVGGSFIGSPLHF	TGCAGTGCGTCGACAGTGGGGGGGTCCTTCATAGGTTCACCCCTCCACTTT
TRBV7-8	TRBJ1-3	TRBD1	few	CASSLKGAKSGNTIYF	TGTGCCAGCAGCTTAAAGGGGGCAAAGTCTGGAAACACCATATATTTT
TRBV10-3	TRBJ2-3	TRBD2	.	CAIKGEAGGRTDTQYF	TGTGCCATCAAGGGAGAGGCGGGGGGACGGACAGATACGCAGTATTTT
TRBV4-1	TRBJ2-1	TRBD2	.	CASSLRLAGVSEQFF	TGCGCCAGCAGCTTAAGACTAGCGGGAGTGAGTGAGCAGTTCTTC
TRBV7-9	TRBJ2-1	TRBD2	few	CASSLRTSGGPYNEQFF	TGTGCCAGCAGCCTACGGACTAGCGGGGGCCCCTACAATGAGCAGTTCTTC
TRBV7-8	TRBJ1-2	TRBD1	many	CASSLNRDRGYKGYGYTF	TGTGCCAGCAGCCTCAACCGGGACAGGGGATATAAGGGGTATGGCTACACCTTC
TRBV12-3/TRBV12-4	TRBJ2-1	.	.	CASTDTNEQFF	TGTGCCAGCACCGACACCAATGAGCAGTTCTTC
TRBV6-4	TRBJ2-2	.	.	CASIVPGELFF	TGTGCCAGCATCGTCCCCGGGGAGCTGTTTTTT
TRBV19	TRBJ2-2	TRBD1	.	CASRPGTVYTGELFF	TGTGCCAGTAGACCCGGGACAGTATACACCGGGGAGCTGTTTTTT
TRBV2	TRBJ2-6	TRBD2	.	CASSEQRGGAGANVLTF	TGTGCCAGCAGTGAACAGCGGGGGGGCGCGGGGGCCAACGTCCTGACTTTC
TRBV10-3	TRBJ2-2	TRBD1	.	CAICDRGTGELFF	TGTGCCATTTGTGACAGGGGAACCGGGGAGCTGTTTTTT
TRBV28	TRBJ2-4	.	few	CASGASPSIQYF	TGTGCCAGCGGTGCGTCCCCCAGCATTCAGTACTTC
TRBV20-1	TRBJ2-3	.	.	CSAPKVTDTQYF	TGCAGTGCGCCGAAGGTCACAGATACGCAGTATTTT
TRBV5-1	TRBJ1-4	TRBD1	.	CASSRTTGGGGEKLFF	TGCGCCAGCAGCCGGACAACAGGGGGCGGGGGTGAAAAACTGTTTTTT
TRBV6-7	TRBJ2-6	TRBD2	few	CASSVTLRTSLGYSGANVLTF	TGTGCCAGCTCAGTTACACTCCGGACTAGCCTAGGGTACTCTGGGGCCAACGTCCTGACTTTC
TRBV5-4	TRBJ1-2	.	.	CASSSKTVADYGYTF	TGTGCCAGCAGCTCAAAGACAGTGGCGGACTATGGCTACACCTTC
TRBV7-2	TRBJ2-1	TRBD2	many	CASSLGTSGEQFF	TGTGCCAGCAGCTTAGGTACTAGCGGTGAGCAGTTCTTC
TRBV6-5	TRBJ2-2	.	.	CASRGEDANTGELFF	TGTGCCAGCAGGGGGGAGGACGCGAACACCGGGGAGCTGTTTTTT